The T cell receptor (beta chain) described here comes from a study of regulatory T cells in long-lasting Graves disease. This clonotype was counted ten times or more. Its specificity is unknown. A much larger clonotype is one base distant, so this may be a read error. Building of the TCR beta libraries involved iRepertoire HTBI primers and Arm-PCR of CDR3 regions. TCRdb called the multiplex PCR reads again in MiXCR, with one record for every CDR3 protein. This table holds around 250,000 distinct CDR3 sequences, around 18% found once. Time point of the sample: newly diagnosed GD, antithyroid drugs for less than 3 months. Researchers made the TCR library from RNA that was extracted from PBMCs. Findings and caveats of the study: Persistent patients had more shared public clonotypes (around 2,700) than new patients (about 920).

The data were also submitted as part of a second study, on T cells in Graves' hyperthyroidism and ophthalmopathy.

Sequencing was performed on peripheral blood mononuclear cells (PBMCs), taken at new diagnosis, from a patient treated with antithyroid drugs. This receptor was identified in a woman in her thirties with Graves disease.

CDR3 bases: TGTGCCAGCAGCTTCCAGGCGCAAGAGACCCAGTACTTC. Protein: CASSFQAQETQYF. The chain uses TRBV5-6 and TRBJ2-5; no firm D call. Germline V gene lookup returns CDR1 SGHDT and CDR2 YYEEEE. The CDR3 length is 13 residues. V was clipped by 2 bases and J by 2 bases, with 7 bases between them.